The 2 T cell receptor beta chains reported below all come from one sample, sequenced in a study of cytomegalovirus exposure and HLA in healthy donors. This PCR relied on a set of 60 Vbeta primers and 13 Jbeta primers. This table comes from immunoSEQ multiplex PCR, and its TCRdb copy is limited to in-frame clones, with some not included. The table records about 120,000 clones, 80% of them present only once. Sequencing was performed on PBMCs. Receptor source: a man aged 25-45 years in good health and CMV-seronegative.

This sequence joins TRBV4-1 and TRBJ2-3; D might be TRBD2 (7 bases). V shed 1 base and J shed 3 bases, with 17 bases lying between them. Germline V gene lookup returns CDR1 MGHRA and CDR2 YSYEKL. This CDR3 is 17 amino acids long. CDR3 DNA sequence: TGCGCCAGCAGCCAAGTAGGGGGGCTAGCGGCAACAGATACGCAGTATTTT. This gives the protein CASSQVGGLAATDTQYF.

The chain is built from TRBV6-5 and TRBJ2-2; 9 bases line up with TRBD2. With V trimmed by 0 bases and J by 1 base, 0 bases remained unmatched. CDR3 length equals 16 residues. CDR1 MNHEY and CDR2 SVGAGI come from the germline V gene. The CDR3 coding sequence is TGTGCCAGCAGTTACTCAGCGGGGGGGAACACCGGGGAGCTGTTTTTT. Amino acid sequence: CASSYSAGGNTGELFF.